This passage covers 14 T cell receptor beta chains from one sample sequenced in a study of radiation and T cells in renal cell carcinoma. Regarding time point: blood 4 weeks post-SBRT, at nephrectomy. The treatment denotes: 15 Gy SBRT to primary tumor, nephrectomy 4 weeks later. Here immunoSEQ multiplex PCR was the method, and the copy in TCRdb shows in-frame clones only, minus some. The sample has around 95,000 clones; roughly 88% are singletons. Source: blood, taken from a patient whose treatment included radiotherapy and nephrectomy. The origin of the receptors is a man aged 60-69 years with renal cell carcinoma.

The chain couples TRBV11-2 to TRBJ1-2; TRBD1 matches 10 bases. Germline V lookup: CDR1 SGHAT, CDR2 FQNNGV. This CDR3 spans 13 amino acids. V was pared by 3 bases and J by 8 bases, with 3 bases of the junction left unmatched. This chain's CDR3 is CASSFDRGLGYTF. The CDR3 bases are TGTGCCAGCAGCTTCGACAGGGGGCTCGGCTACACCTTC. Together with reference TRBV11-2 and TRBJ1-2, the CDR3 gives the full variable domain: EAGVAQSPRYKIIEKRQSVAFWCNPISGHATLYWYQQILGQGPKLLIQFQNNGVVDDSQLPKDRFSAERLKGVDSTLKIQPAKLEDSAVYLCASSFDRGLGYTFGSGTRLTVV.

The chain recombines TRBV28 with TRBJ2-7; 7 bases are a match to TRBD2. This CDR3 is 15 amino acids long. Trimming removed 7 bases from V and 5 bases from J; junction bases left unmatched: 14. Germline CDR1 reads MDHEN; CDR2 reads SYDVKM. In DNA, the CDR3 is TGTGCCAGCACCAATAACCGGGGGAGGGGCCACGAGCAGTACTTC. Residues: CASTNNRGRGHEQYF.

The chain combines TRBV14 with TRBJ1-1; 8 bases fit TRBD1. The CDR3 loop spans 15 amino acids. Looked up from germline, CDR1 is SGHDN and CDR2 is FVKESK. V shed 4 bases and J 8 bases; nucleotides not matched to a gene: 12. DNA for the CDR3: TGTGCCAGCAGCCCTCCGCCGTACAGGGGGACCGAAGCTTTCTTT. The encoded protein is CASSPPPYRGTEAFF.

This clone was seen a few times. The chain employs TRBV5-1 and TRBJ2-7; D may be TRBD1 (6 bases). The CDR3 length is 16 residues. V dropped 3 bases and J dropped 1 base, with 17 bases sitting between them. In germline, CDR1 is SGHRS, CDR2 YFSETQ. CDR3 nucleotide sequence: TGCGCCAGCAGCTCCCAGACCACAGGGAGTTCCTACGAGCAGTACTTC. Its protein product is CASSSQTTGSSYEQYF.

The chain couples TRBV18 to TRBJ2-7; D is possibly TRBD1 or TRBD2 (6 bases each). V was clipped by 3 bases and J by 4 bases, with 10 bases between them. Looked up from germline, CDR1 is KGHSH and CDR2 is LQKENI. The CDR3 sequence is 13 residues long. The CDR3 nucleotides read TGTGCCAGCTCACCGGGGGGCCGATACGAGCAGTACTTC. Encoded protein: CASSPGGRYEQYF.

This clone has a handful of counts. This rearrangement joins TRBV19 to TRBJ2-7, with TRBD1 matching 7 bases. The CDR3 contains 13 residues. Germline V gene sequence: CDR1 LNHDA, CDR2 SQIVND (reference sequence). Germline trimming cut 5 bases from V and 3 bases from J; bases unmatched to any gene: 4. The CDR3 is CASSRQGDYEQYF. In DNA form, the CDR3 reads TGTGCCAGTAGTCGACAGGGAGACTACGAGCAGTACTTC.

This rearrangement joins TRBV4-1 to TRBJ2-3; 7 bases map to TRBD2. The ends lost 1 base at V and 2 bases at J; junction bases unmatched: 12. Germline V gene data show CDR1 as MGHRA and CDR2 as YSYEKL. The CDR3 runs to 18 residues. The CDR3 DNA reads TGCGCCAGCAGCCAAGGGCATTTAGCGGGCGGGGCCACAGATACGCAGTATTTT. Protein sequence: CASSQGHLAGGATDTQYF.

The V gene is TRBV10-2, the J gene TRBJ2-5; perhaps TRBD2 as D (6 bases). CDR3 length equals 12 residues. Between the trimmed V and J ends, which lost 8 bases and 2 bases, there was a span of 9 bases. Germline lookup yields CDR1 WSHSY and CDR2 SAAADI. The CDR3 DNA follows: TGCGCCAGCGACGGGGGTCAAGAGACCCAGTACTTC. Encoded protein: CASDGGQETQYF.

The chain's CDR3 is CASSRTVLRGPNQPQHF. The CDR3, as DNA: TGCGCCAGCAGCAGGACCGTACTTAGGGGGCCCAATCAGCCCCAGCATTTT. The V gene is TRBV4-1, the J gene TRBJ1-5; 7 bases agree with TRBD1. The CDR3 has 17 amino acids. Germline-derived CDR1 and CDR2 are MGHRA and YSYEKL. V gave up 5 bases and J gave up 3 bases; unmatched junction bases: 13.

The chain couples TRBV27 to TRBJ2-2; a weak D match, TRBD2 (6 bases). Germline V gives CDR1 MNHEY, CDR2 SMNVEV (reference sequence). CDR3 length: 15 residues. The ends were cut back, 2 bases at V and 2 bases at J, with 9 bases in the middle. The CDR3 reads CASSLVSGNTGELFF. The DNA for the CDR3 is TGTGCCAGCAGTTTAGTTAGCGGAAACACCGGGGAGCTGTTTTTT.

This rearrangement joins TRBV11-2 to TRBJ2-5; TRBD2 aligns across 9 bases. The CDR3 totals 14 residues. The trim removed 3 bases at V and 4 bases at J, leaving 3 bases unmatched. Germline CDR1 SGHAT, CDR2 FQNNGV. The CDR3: CASSFLAGRETQYF. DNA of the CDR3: TGTGCCAGCAGCTTCCTAGCGGGACGAGAGACCCAGTACTTC.

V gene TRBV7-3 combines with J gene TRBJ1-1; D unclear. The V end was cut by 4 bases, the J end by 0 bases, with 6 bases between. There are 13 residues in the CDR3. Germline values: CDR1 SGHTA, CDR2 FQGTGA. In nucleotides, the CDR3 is TGTGCCAGCAGCTCAGGATTGAACACTGAAGCTTTCTTT. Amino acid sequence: CASSSGLNTEAFF.

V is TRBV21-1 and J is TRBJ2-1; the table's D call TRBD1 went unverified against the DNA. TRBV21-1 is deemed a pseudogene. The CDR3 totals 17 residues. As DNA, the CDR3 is TGTGCCAGCAGCAAAGAGGGCAGGGGGCCTTCCTACAATGAGCAGTTCTTC. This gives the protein CASSKEGRGPSYNEQFF.

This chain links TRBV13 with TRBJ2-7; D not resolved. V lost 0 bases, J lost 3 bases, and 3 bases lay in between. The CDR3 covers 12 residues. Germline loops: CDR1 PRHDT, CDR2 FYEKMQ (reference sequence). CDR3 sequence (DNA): TGTGCCAGCAGCTTAGGTCTCTACGAGCAGTACTTC. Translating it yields CASSLGLYEQYF. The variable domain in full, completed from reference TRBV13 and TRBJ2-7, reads AAGVIQSPRHLIKEKRETATLKCYPIPRHDTVYWYQQGPGQDPQFLISFYEKMQSDKGSIPDRFSAQQFSDYHSELNMSSLELGDSALYFCASSLGLYEQYFGPGTRLTVT.